This is a list of T cell receptor beta chains from one sample in a study of cytomegalovirus exposure and HLA in healthy donors. Only in-frame clones appear in the TCRdb table, and some are missing; sequencing was by immunoSEQ multiplex PCR. Of approximately 300,000 clones listed, just over 85% were seen once; the top ten hold around 0.84%. Sequences were obtained from PBMCs. These receptors were taken from a woman between 18 and 30 years old in good health and CMV-seronegative. CDR3s leave out the opening cysteine and the closing phenylalanine or tryptophan. Clone size is shown for a subset of rows, as once, few, many or a class of expanded clone.

v_call	clone_size	j_call	cdr3_aa
TRBV28	-	TRBJ1-1	ASSPQGRTEAF
TRBV28	-	TRBJ1-3	ATSLSGQGVRGIY
TRBV2	-	TRBJ2-3	ASSAAGELPDTQY
TRBV15	-	TRBJ2-7	ATSRDRGTAYEQY
TRBV27	-	TRBJ1-2	ASSSQWTDYGYT
TRBV5-5	once	TRBJ2-7	ASSLELTEY
TRBV6-5	-	TRBJ2-7	ASSRVVDEQY
TRBV4-3	-	TRBJ2-1	ASSQDRSAPIAQF
TRBV11-3	-	TRBJ2-3	ASSPLGGSTDTQY
TRBV27	-	TRBJ2-5	ASSLRGLAGPPQETQY
TRBV28	-	TRBJ2-2	ASSSKPGLAGAGELF